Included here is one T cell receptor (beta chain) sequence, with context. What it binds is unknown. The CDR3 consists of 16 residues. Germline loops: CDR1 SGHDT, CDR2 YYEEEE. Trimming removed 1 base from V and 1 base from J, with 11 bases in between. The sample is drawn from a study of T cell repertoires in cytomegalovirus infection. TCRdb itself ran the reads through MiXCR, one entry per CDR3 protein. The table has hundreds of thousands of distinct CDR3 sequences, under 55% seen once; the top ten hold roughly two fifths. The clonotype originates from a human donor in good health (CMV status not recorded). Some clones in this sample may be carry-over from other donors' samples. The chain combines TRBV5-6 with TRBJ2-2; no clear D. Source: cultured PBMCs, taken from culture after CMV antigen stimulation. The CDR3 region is CASSLTLNWNTGELFF. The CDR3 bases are TGTGCCAGCAGCTTGACACTTAACTGGAACACCGGGGAGCTGTTTTTT. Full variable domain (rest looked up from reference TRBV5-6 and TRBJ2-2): DAGVTQSPTHLIKTRGQQVTLRCSPKSGHDTVSWYQQALGQGPQFIFQYYEEEERQRGNFPDRFSGHQFPNYSSELNVNALLLGDSALYLCASSLTLNWNTGELFFGEGSRLTVL.